The clone carrying this TCR beta chain came up once. Antigen: not known. These data originate in a study of shared clonotypes between healthy human individuals. Clones were read by immunoSEQ multiplex PCR, and TCRdb kept only the in-frame ones, dropping some. The sample has about 700,000 clones; around 90% are singletons. Terminally differentiated effector memory CD45RA+ cells were left out of the naive CD8 fraction, which was CD45RO-negative and positively selected for CCR7. Donors were Caucasian adults residing in Nashville, Tennessee, USA. Germline values: CDR1 MNHEY, CDR2 SVGAGI. This CDR3 has 16 residues. The V end lost 0 bases, the J end lost 0 bases, and 6 bases lay between the germline ends. Findings of the study overall: Among donors, the sharing of clonotypes was expected to be influenced by sequencing depth.

The sequence was collected from a man aged 30 to 39 in good health. V and J are TRBV6-5 and TRBJ2-6, with a weak D call TRBD2 (5 bases). The material sequenced was naive CD8+ T cells sorted from blood. The CDR3 bases are TGTGCCAGCAGTTACTCCGGGGTCTCTGGGGCCAACGTCCTGACTTTC. The encoded protein is CASSYSGVSGANVLTF.